The 14 T cell receptor beta chains below come from one sample, sequenced in a study of blood T cell repertoires in COVID-19. The protocol was immunoSEQ multiplex PCR, while the TCRdb copy is restricted to in-frame clones and leaves out a portion. The repertoire holds under 550,000 clones, with about 87% as singletons. What was sequenced was peripheral blood. Receptor source: a young man with COVID-19, enrolled during active disease.

The chain is built from TRBV5-4 and TRBJ2-3; 8 nucleotides match TRBD2. Germline CDR1 SGHNT, CDR2 YYREEE (reference sequence). The CDR3 loop spans 17 amino acids. The ends lost 4 bases at V and 0 bases at J; junction bases unmatched: 10. The CDR3 sequence is CASSGAGTRVSTDTQYF. CDR3 nucleotides: TGTGCCAGCAGCGGCGCCGGGACTAGGGTGAGCACAGATACGCAGTATTTT.

The chain employs TRBV4-1 and TRBJ2-5; 14 bases are shared with TRBD2. The trim removed 6 bases at V and 5 bases at J, leaving 8 bases unmatched. Germline V gene sequence: CDR1 MGHRA, CDR2 YSYEKL. This CDR3 contains 16 residues. CDR3 loop: CASSHAGLAGDETQYF. Written as DNA, the CDR3 is TGCGCCAGCAGTCACGCGGGACTAGCGGGGGATGAGACCCAGTACTTC.

The genes are TRBV6-5 and TRBJ2-7; 12 nucleotides match TRBD1. CDR1 and CDR2 from the germline V gene are MNHEY and SVGAGI. V gave up 3 bases and J gave up 2 bases; unmatched junction bases: 5. This CDR3 is built from 16 residues. The CDR3 spells CASSYGGQGATYEQYF. The CDR3 DNA sequence: TGTGCCAGCAGTTATGGGGGACAGGGGGCTACCTACGAGCAGTACTTC.

The genes are TRBV7-9 and TRBJ2-1, with TRBD2 matching over 14 bases. This CDR3 region has 16 residues. With V trimmed by 4 bases and J by 2 bases, 1 base remained unmatched. CDR1 and CDR2 from the germline V gene are SEHNR and FQNEAQ (reference sequence). CDR3 region: CASSSGLAGAYNEQFF. CDR3 nucleotide sequence: TGTGCCAGCAGCTCGGGACTAGCGGGAGCCTACAATGAGCAGTTCTTC. Based on the CDR3 plus reference TRBV7-9 and TRBJ2-1, the full variable domain is DTGVSQNPRHKITKRGQNVTFRCDPISEHNRLYWYRQTLGQGPEFLTYFQNEAQLEKSRLLSDRFSAERPKGSFSTLEIQRTEQGDSAMYLCASSSGLAGAYNEQFFGPGTRLTVL.

The chain employs TRBV7-3 and TRBJ2-7; tentatively, D is TRBD2 (7 bases). Germline V gene sequence: CDR1 SGHTA, CDR2 FQGTGA. V was shortened by 5 bases and J by 4 bases, with 12 bases between the two germline ends. The CDR3 contains 13 residues. CDR3 sequence (DNA): TGTGCCAGCAGCCGCGGGGGCGGGTACGAGCAGTACTTC. This sequence encodes CASSRGGGYEQYF.

J is TRBJ2-7 and V is TRBV7-3; 7 bases match TRBD1. The trim removed 5 bases at V and 7 bases at J, leaving 11 bases unmatched. The CDR3 is made up of 14 amino acids. CDR1 and CDR2 (germline): SGHTA, FQGTGA. The CDR3 region is CASSPSTGVGEQYF. In nucleotides, the CDR3 is TGTGCCAGCAGCCCAAGCACAGGGGTGGGGGAGCAGTACTTC.

The chain uses TRBV7-9 and TRBJ2-7; 9 nucleotides line up with TRBD1. This CDR3 has 13 amino acids. Germline loops: CDR1 SEHNR, CDR2 FQNEAQ (reference sequence). V was pared by 4 bases and J by 7 bases, with 5 bases of the junction left unmatched. The CDR3 bases are TGTGCCAGCAGCTGGGGGACAGGGAGAGAGCAGTACTTC. It yields the protein CASSWGTGREQYF.

The CDR3: CASSFRQGTQPQHF. The DNA of the CDR3 is TGTGCCAGCAGTTTTCGACAGGGGACTCAGCCCCAGCATTTT. V and J are TRBV27 and TRBJ1-5; TRBD1 matches at 8 bases. The CDR3 sequence is 14 residues long. Unmatched junction bases numbered 4, after V lost 3 bases and J lost 6 bases. CDR1 is MNHEY and CDR2 is SMNVEV in the germline V gene (reference sequence).

This clone was counted between two and nine times. The chain recombines TRBV7-2 with TRBJ1-1; 11 bases fit TRBD1. The V gene's germline CDR1 is SGHTA and CDR2 FQGNSA. Trimming took 5 bases from V and 5 from J; bases not matched to a gene: 4. The CDR3 has 14 residues. The CDR3 DNA follows: TGTGCCAGCAGCGCGGACAGGGGGCGGACTGAAGCTTTCTTT. This gives the protein CASSADRGRTEAFF.

This chain joins TRBV11-3 and TRBJ2-7; D is possibly TRBD2 (6 bases). This CDR3 region has 14 residues. The germline CDR1 and CDR2 sequences are SGHNT and YENEEA. The V and J ends lost 2 bases and 2 bases respectively, with 10 bases between them. The CDR3 coding sequence is TGTGCCAGCAGCTTACGGGGACTCACCTACGAGCAGTACTTC. Its translation: CASSLRGLTYEQYF.

The chain recombines TRBV25-1 with TRBJ2-2; TRBD1 might be the D (6 bases). V lost 6 bases to trimming and J lost 0 bases, with 20 bases between them. CDR3 length: 18 residues. Germline CDR1 MGHDK, CDR2 SYGVNS. CDR3 sequence: CASRLTGGRSTNTGELFF. CDR3 nucleotide sequence: TGTGCCAGCAGGCTGACAGGCGGGCGGTCCACGAACACCGGGGAGCTGTTTTTT. The complete variable domain, with remaining parts taken from reference TRBV25-1 and TRBJ2-2, reads EADIYQTPRYLVIGTGKKITLECSQTMGHDKMYWYQQDPGMELHLIHYSYGVNSTEKGDLSSESTVSRIRTEHFPLTLESARPSHTSQYLCASRLTGGRSTNTGELFFGEGSRLTVL.

The rearrangement links TRBV4-2 to TRBJ1-4; 9 bases are shared with TRBD1. The germline CDR1 and CDR2 sequences are LGHNA and YNFKEQ. The CDR3 totals 15 residues. After removal of 4 bases from V and 8 bases from J, the junction contained 8 bases not matched to a gene. CDR3 amino acids: CASSRMWTGEEKLFF. The CDR3 DNA reads TGTGCCAGCAGCCGCATGTGGACAGGGGAAGAAAAACTGTTTTTT.

The chain recombines TRBV7-9 with TRBJ2-5, with D possibly matching TRBD1 (6 bases). Trimming shortened V by 3 bases and J by 5 bases, and 13 bases separated the two germline ends. CDR1 and CDR2 (germline): SEHNR, FQNEAQ (reference sequence). This CDR3 has 14 residues. This CDR3 reads CASSFTGRGETQYF. The CDR3 bases are TGTGCCAGCAGCTTCACAGGGCGTGGGGAGACCCAGTACTTC.

The V call is TRBV19, the J call TRBJ1-4; tentatively, D is TRBD1 (6 bases). V was pared by 8 bases and J by 8 bases, with 12 bases between. Per germline, CDR1 LNHDA and CDR2 SQIVND (reference sequence). The CDR3 consists of 12 residues. CDR3 amino acids: CASSQGMEKLFF. The CDR3 DNA reads as TGTGCCAGTTCCCAGGGGATGGAAAAACTGTTTTTT.